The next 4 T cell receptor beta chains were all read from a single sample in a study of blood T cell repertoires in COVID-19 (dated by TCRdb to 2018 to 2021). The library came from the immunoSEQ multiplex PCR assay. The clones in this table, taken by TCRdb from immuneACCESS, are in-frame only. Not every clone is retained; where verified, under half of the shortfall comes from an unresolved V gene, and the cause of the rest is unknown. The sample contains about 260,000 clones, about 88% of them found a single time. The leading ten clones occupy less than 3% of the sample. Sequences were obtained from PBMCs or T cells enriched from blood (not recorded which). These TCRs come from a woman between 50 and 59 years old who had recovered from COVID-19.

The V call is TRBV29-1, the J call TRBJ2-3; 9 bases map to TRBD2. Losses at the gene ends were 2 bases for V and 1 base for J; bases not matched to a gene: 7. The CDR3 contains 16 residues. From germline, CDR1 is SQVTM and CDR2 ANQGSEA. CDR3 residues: CSVEYPSGKRTDTQYF. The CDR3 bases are TGCAGCGTTGAATACCCTAGCGGGAAGCGCACAGATACGCAGTATTTT.

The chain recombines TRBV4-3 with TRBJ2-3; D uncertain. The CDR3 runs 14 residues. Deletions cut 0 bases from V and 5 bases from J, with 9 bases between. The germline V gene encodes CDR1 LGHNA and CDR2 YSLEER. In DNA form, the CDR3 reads TGCGCCAGCAGCCAAGAAGCGCTGGGAGATACGCAGTATTTT. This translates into CASSQEALGDTQYF.

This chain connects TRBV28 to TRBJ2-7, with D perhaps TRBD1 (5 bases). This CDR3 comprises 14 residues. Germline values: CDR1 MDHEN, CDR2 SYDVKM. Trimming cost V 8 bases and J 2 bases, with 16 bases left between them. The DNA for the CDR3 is TGTGCCAGCTGTCGAGGCAGGGCCCCCTACGAGCAGTACTTC. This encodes CASCRGRAPYEQYF.

CDR3 region: CASRVVSVGETQYF. The CDR3 nucleotides are TGCGCCAGCAGGGTGGTTAGCGTGGGGGAGACCCAGTACTTC. The genes are TRBV5-1 and TRBJ2-5; weak D call: TRBD2 (5 bases). Deletions cut 5 bases from V and 5 bases from J, with 16 bases between. Germline CDR1 SGHRS, CDR2 YFSETQ. This CDR3 comprises 14 residues.